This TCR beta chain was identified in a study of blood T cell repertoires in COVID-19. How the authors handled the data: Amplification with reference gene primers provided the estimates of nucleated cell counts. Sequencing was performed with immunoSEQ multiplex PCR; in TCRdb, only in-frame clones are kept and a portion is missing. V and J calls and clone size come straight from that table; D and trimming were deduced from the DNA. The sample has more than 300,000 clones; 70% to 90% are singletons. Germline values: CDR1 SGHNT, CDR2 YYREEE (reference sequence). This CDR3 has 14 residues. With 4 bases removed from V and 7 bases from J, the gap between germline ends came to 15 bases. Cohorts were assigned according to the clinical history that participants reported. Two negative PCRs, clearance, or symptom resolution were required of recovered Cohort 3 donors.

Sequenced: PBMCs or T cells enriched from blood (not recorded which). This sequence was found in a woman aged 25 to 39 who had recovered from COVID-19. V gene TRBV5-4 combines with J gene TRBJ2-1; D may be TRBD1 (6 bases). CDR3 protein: CASSTTGFRNEQFF. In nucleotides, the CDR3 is TGTGCCAGCAGCACTACAGGGTTCCGGAATGAGCAGTTCTTC.